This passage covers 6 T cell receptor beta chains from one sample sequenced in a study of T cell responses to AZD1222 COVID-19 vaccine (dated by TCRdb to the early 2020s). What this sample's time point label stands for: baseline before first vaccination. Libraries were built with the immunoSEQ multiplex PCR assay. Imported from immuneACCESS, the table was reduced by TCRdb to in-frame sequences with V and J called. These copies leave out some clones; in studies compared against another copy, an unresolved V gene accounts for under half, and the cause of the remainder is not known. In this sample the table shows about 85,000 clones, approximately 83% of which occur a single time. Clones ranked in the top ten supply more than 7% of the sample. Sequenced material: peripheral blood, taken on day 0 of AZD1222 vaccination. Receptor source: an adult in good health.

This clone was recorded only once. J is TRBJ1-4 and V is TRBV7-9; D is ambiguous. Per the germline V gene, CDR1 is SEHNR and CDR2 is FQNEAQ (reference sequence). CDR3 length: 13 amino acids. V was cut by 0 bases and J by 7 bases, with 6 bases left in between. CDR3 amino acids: CASSLAEGEKLFF. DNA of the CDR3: TGTGCCAGCAGCTTAGCAGAAGGTGAAAAACTGTTTTTT.

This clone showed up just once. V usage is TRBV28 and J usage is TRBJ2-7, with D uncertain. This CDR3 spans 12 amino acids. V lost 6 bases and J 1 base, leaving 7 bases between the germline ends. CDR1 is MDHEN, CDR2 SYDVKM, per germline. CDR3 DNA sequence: TGTGCCAGCAGGGGTAGGTCCTACGAGCAGTACTTC. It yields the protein CASRGRSYEQYF.

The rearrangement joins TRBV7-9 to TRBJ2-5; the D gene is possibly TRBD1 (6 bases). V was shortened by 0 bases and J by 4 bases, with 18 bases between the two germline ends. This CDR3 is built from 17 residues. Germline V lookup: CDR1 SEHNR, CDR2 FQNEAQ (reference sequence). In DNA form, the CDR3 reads TGTGCCAGCAGCTTAGCGCCGACAGGAGGTCTGAGAGAGACCCAGTACTTC. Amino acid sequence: CASSLAPTGGLRETQYF.

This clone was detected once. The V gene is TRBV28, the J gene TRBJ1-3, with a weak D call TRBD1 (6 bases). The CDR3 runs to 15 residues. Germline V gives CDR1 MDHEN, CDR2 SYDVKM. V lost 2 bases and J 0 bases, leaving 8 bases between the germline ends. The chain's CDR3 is CASSLPDSSGNTIYF. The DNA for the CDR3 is TGTGCCAGCAGTTTACCGGACAGCTCTGGAAACACCATATATTTT. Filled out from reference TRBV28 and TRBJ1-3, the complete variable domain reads DVKVTQSSRYLVKRTGEKVFLECVQDMDHENMFWYRQDPGLGLRLIYFSYDVKMKEKGDIPEGYSVSREKKERFSLILESASTNQTSMYLCASSLPDSSGNTIYFGEGSWLTVV.

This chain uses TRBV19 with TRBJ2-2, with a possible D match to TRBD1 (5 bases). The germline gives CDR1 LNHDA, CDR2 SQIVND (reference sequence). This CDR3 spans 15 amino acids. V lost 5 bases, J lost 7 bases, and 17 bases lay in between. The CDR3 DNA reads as TGTGCCAGTAGTCATGACAGTAGGGTGAACGGGGAGCTGTTTTTT. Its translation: CASSHDSRVNGELFF.

CDR3 sequence (DNA): TGTGCCAGCAGTGGTTTTGGATCAGGTAACCAGTACTTC. Encoded protein: CASSGFGSGNQYF. V is TRBV2 and J is TRBJ2-5; D is ambiguous. V lost 4 bases and J lost 10, with 16 bases in between. The germline CDR1 and CDR2 sequences are SNHLY and FYNNEI. The CDR3 has 13 amino acids.